The sequence of this TCR beta chain was determined in a study of blood T cell repertoires in COVID-19. Study as a whole: T cells, B-cell-depleted T cells, or PBMCs provided the cDNA or gDNA that served as material.

The CDR3 has 11 amino acids. Per the germline V gene, CDR1 is SNHLY and CDR2 is FYNNEI. With V trimmed by 5 bases and J by 8 bases, 2 bases remained unmatched. The table came from immunoSEQ multiplex PCR; TCRdb's copy has only in-frame clones and leaves some out. The sample includes around 98,000 clones, 70% to 85% of them seen just once. What was sequenced was peripheral blood. The gene calls are TRBV2 and TRBJ1-1, with 7 bases aligning to TRBD1. The clonotype comes from a woman aged 55-69 years with acute or convalescent COVID-19. CDR3 residues: CASSRTGEAFF. CDR3 coding DNA: TGTGCCAGCAGTCGGACAGGAGAAGCTTTCTTT.